Listed below are T cell receptor beta chains from one sample, sequenced in a study of early T cells in non-severe SARS-CoV-2 infection. Each CDR3 protein is one row after TCRdb ran MiXCR on the 5' RACE reads. The repertoire holds 15,000 to 25,000 distinct CDR3 sequences, with approximately 4.4% as singletons. The sequenced sample consisted of whole blood. Receptors were obtained from an adult who was a healthcare worker with PCR-confirmed SARS-CoV-2 infection or an uninfected control (not recorded which). Each CDR3 is given with its conserved first and last residue. Each record gives: CDR3 protein, CDR3 DNA, clone size, D gene, J gene, V gene. A D gene is named only where the DNA matches it firmly. Clone size is not always given. Where it is, it says once, few, many or a class for expanded clones.

CSARGSGVGYGYTF,TGCAGTGCTAGAGGGTCAGGGGTGGGCTATGGCTACACCTTC,medium-sized,-,TRBJ1-2,TRBV20-1
CASSAPLRGGVGELFF,TGTGCCAGCAGCGCCCCCCTCCGTGGGGGGGTCGGGGAGCTGTTTTTT,many,TRBD2,TRBJ2-2,TRBV9
CASSPDRGKSDTQYF,TGTGCCAGCAGTCCCGACAGGGGAAAATCAGATACGCAGTATTTT,medium-sized,TRBD1,TRBJ2-3,TRBV7-2
CASSLVQGQETQYF,TGTGCCAGCAGCTTAGTGCAGGGTCAAGAGACCCAGTACTTC,few,-,TRBJ2-5,TRBV7-2
CASAPGGTMDTQYF,TGTGCCAGCGCTCCCGGGGGGACGATGGATACGCAGTATTTT,many,TRBD2,TRBJ2-3,TRBV7-8
CAWSKAGNTGELFF,TGTGCCTGGAGTAAAGCGGGGAACACCGGGGAGCTGTTTTTT,many,-,TRBJ2-2,TRBV30
CAWSAGETQYF,TGTGCCTGGAGCGCTGGCGAGACCCAGTACTTC,many,-,TRBJ2-5,TRBV30
CASSFGISGDSTDTQYF,TGTGCCAGCAGCTTCGGGATTAGCGGGGATAGCACAGATACGCAGTATTTT,many,TRBD2,TRBJ2-3,TRBV11-2
CASSLEVTSYEQYF,TGCGCCAGCAGCTTGGAGGTCACTAGCTACGAGCAGTACTTC,many,-,TRBJ2-7,TRBV5-1
CASSYPEQPGGQYF,TGTGCCAGCAGTTACCCCGAACAGCCGGGGGGGCAGTACTTC,-,TRBD2,TRBJ2-7,TRBV6-6
CASSLVTSGQETQYF,TGTGCCAGCAGCTTAGTGACTAGCGGCCAAGAGACCCAGTACTTC,many,TRBD2,TRBJ2-5,TRBV7-2
CASSLAVDDIQYF,TGTGCCAGTAGTCTCGCGGTGGATGACATTCAGTACTTC,many,-,TRBJ2-4,TRBV19
CSVWTGNTEAFF,TGCAGTGTTTGGACAGGGAATACTGAAGCTTTCTTT,many,TRBD1,TRBJ1-1,TRBV20-1
CASSLPLGGAPDYGYTF,TGTGCCAGCAGCTTACCTCTTGGGGGGGCGCCCGACTATGGCTACACCTTC,many,-,TRBJ1-2,TRBV7-8
CASSLYRASSYEQYF,TGTGCCAGCAGTTTATACAGGGCAAGTTCCTACGAGCAGTACTTC,many,-,TRBJ2-7,TRBV27
CASSLAGGYAGANVLTF,TGTGCCAGCAGCTTAGCGGGAGGGTATGCTGGGGCCAACGTCCTGACTTTC,many,TRBD2,TRBJ2-6,TRBV11-1
CSVGNRGPSYEQYF,TGCAGCGTGGGGAACAGGGGGCCCTCCTACGAGCAGTACTTC,few,TRBD1,TRBJ2-7,TRBV29-1
CASSLIGTATYEQYF,TGTGCCAGCAGTTTAATCGGGACAGCTACCTACGAGCAGTACTTC,many,TRBD1,TRBJ2-7,TRBV27
CATSRAEFNYGYTF,TGTGCCACCAGCAGAGCAGAGTTCAACTATGGCTACACCTTC,many,-,TRBJ1-2,TRBV15
CASIGWQSNYGYTF,TGCGCCAGCATAGGGTGGCAATCCAACTATGGCTACACCTTC,many,-,TRBJ1-2,TRBV10-2
CSVSKAGANVLTF,TGCAGCGTGTCAAAGGCTGGGGCCAACGTCCTGACTTTC,medium-sized,-,TRBJ2-6,TRBV29-1
CASSPALGQEGYTF,TGTGCCAGCAGTCCCGCCCTCGGACAGGAGGGCTACACCTTC,many,TRBD1,TRBJ1-2,TRBV28
CASSITGQGAGEQYF,TGTGCCAGTAGTATAACGGGACAGGGGGCAGGTGAGCAGTACTTC,many,TRBD1,TRBJ2-7,TRBV19
CASSYSTGTTDTQYF,TGTGCCAGCAGTTACTCGACAGGGACCACAGATACGCAGTATTTT,many,TRBD1,TRBJ2-3,TRBV12-3/TRBV12-4
CASSQFVRYNEQFF,TGCGCCAGCAGCCAATTTGTACGTTACAATGAGCAGTTCTTC,medium-sized,-,TRBJ2-1,TRBV4-3
CASSLTAGQPQHF,TGTGCCAGCAGCCTTACGGCGGGCCAGCCCCAGCATTTT,few,-,TRBJ1-5,TRBV7-9
CSATVTGWDYGYTF,TGCAGTGCTACTGTGACAGGGTGGGACTATGGCTACACCTTC,many,TRBD1,TRBJ1-2,TRBV20-1
CASSPLAGDFKGTDTQYF,TGCGCCAGCAGCCCTCTAGCGGGGGACTTTAAAGGCACAGATACGCAGTATTTT,many,TRBD2,TRBJ2-3,TRBV5-1